This TCR beta chain was recovered during a study of cytomegalovirus exposure and HLA in healthy donors. The donors were part of the validation cohort, which consisted of more than 90 subjects and was separate from the first cohort of around 620 subjects. The CDR3 length is 12 residues. The V gene's germline CDR1 is SEHNR and CDR2 FQNEAQ (reference sequence). Trimming removed 2 bases from V and 4 bases from J, with 6 bases in between. Profiled with immunoSEQ multiplex PCR; TCRdb holds only in-frame clones, not every one. The sample consists of around 140,000 clones, roughly 93% of them appearing once.

Sequencing was performed on PBMCs. The sequence came from a man between 18 and 29 years old in good health and CMV-seropositive. The chain recombines TRBV7-9 with TRBJ2-7; D possibly corresponds to TRBD1 (6 bases). The CDR3: CASSLTGYEQYF. The CDR3 nucleotides are TGTGCCAGCAGCTTAACAGGGTACGAGCAGTACTTC.